These T cell receptor beta chains were read from a single sample in a study of shared clonotypes between healthy human individuals. Only in-frame clones appear in the TCRdb table, and some are missing; sequencing was by immunoSEQ multiplex PCR. This table has 740,000 or so clones, 73% appearing once. Sequenced sample: memory CD4+ T cells sorted from blood. Every receptor here comes from a woman in her 30s in good health. CDR3s include the opening cysteine and the closing phenylalanine or tryptophan. Fields, in order: V gene, J gene, CDR3 protein.

>TRBV7-3|TRBJ2-4
CASSSTAGNIQYF
>TRBV2|TRBJ1-1
CASSGQGAKTEAFF
>TRBV10-3|TRBJ2-7
CAISPRGSEQYF
>TRBV6-1|TRBJ2-5
CASSTDWTEETQYF
>TRBV10-3|TRBJ2-7
CAISPGGSTYYEQYF
>TRBV6-1|TRBJ2-1
CASSDPVPIRGRAYNEQFF
>TRBV30|TRBJ1-4
CAWSLTGPGEKLFF
>TRBV2|TRBJ1-5
CASSENFRNQPQHF
>TRBV7-3|TRBJ1-1
CASSPKLVGQGEVPEAFF
>TRBV7-9|TRBJ1-1
CASSYEGAFGTEAFF
>TRBV19|TRBJ1-2
CASSGTRNNYGYTF
>TRBV7-8|TRBJ1-1
CASSQRGGPEAFF